Shown below are 30 T cell receptor beta chains from a single sample sequenced in a study of T cell responses to AZD1222 COVID-19 vaccine. The method was immunoSEQ multiplex PCR; TCRdb's version includes in-frame clones alone and lacks a portion of them. The sample holds approximately 100,000 clones; around 96% are singletons and the top ten take 2.2%. This material consisted of peripheral blood, taken on day 0 of AZD1222 vaccination. The receptors come from an adult in good health.

The chain is built from TRBV10-1 and TRBJ2-1; no firm D call. The CDR3 has 15 residues. CDR1 and CDR2 from the germline V gene are WNHNN and SYGVQD (reference sequence). Trimming removed 0 bases at V and 9 bases at J, with 15 bases between. The CDR3 nucleotides read TGCGCCAGCAGTGAGTCCACCCTCCTCCCGTCTGAGCAGTTCTTC. This codes for CASSESTLLPSEQFF.

The chain combines TRBV6-4 with TRBJ1-6; maybe TRBD1 (6 bases). The CDR3 has 15 amino acids. Trimming cost V 4 bases and J 8 bases, with 15 bases left between them. The germline gives CDR1 MRHNA, CDR2 SNTAGT. The CDR3 loop reads CASSALQGKDSPLHF. The CDR3 region has the DNA TGTGCCAGCAGTGCCCTTCAGGGGAAGGATTCACCCCTCCACTTT.

V is TRBV19 and J is TRBJ1-2, with 8 bases that match TRBD1. The ends lost 1 base at V and 3 bases at J; junction bases unmatched: 4. The CDR3 is made up of 15 amino acids. Germline V CDR1 and CDR2: LNHDA, SQIVND (reference sequence). This chain's CDR3 is CASSIAGQGDYGYTF. As DNA, the CDR3 is TGTGCCAGTAGTATAGCCGGACAGGGAGACTATGGCTACACCTTC.

V is TRBV9 and J is TRBJ2-1, with 7 bases lining up with TRBD1. Germline loops: CDR1 SGDLS, CDR2 YYNGEE. The CDR3 contains 15 residues. V was pared by 0 bases and J by 3 bases, with 3 bases of the junction left unmatched. CDR3 DNA sequence: TGTGCCAGCAGCGTAGGAACAGGGGACTACAATGAGCAGTTCTTC. Translated: CASSVGTGDYNEQFF.

This sequence joins TRBV9 and TRBJ1-1, with unresolved D. This CDR3 has 13 amino acids. CDR1 is SGDLS, CDR2 YYNGEE, per germline. Trimming removed 2 bases from V and 8 bases from J, with 13 bases in between. CDR3 coding DNA: TGTGCCAGCAGCGTGGGAACGGAGCAAGAAGCTTTCTTT. It yields the protein CASSVGTEQEAFF.

This clone appeared once. Here the CDR3 reads CASSQEAGSTDTQYF. CDR3 sequence (DNA): TGTGCCAGCAGCCAAGAGGCGGGGAGCACAGATACGCAGTATTTT. V and J are TRBV3-1 (or the pseudogene TRBV3-2) and TRBJ2-3; a weak D match, TRBD2 (6 bases). The CDR3 has 15 amino acids. Trimming removed 0 bases at V and 0 bases at J, with 7 bases between. CDR1 LGHDT and CDR2 YNNKEL come from the germline V gene (reference sequence).

The V call is TRBV15, the J call TRBJ1-1, with D unresolved. Germline V CDR1 and CDR2: LNHNV, YYDKDF (reference sequence). The CDR3 totals 14 residues. V lost 1 base, J lost 4 bases, and 10 bases lay in between. Here the CDR3 reads CATSRVGETTEAFF. The DNA for the CDR3 is TGTGCCACCAGCAGAGTTGGGGAGACCACTGAAGCTTTCTTT. Together with reference TRBV15 and TRBJ1-1, the CDR3 gives the full variable domain: DAMVIQNPRYQVTQFGKPVTLSCSQTLNHNVMYWYQQKSSQAPKLLFHYYDKDFNNEADTPDNFQSRRPNTSFCFLDIRSPGLGDTAMYLCATSRVGETTEAFFGQGTRLTVV.

The chain recombines TRBV5-5 with TRBJ2-1; a possible D gene is TRBD1 (5 bases). Germline lookup yields CDR1 SGHKS and CDR2 YYEKEE (reference sequence). V lost 2 bases and J lost 9, with 9 bases in between. The CDR3 is 12 residues long. The CDR3 coding sequence is TGTGCCAGCAGCTTTACAGGTAGTGAGCAGTTCTTC. Protein product: CASSFTGSEQFF.

This chain links TRBV3-1 (or the pseudogene TRBV3-2) with TRBJ1-2; D unresolved. The CDR3 has 11 amino acids. The germline V and J ends were trimmed by 7 bases and 7 bases, with 10 bases remaining between them. The germline V gene encodes CDR1 LGHDT and CDR2 YNNKEL (reference sequence). The chain's CDR3 is CASKGKGGYTF. In DNA, the CDR3 is TGTGCCAGCAAAGGAAAGGGTGGCTACACCTTC.

The chain uses TRBV5-6 and TRBJ2-3; TRBD1 agrees at 9 bases. V gave up 4 bases and J gave up 2 bases; unmatched junction bases: 8. Per the germline V gene, CDR1 is SGHDT and CDR2 is YYEEEE. The CDR3 has 16 residues. The CDR3 sequence: CASSDTGGPPTDTQYF. The CDR3 DNA reads TGTGCCAGCAGCGACACAGGGGGCCCCCCCACAGATACGCAGTATTTT.

The J gene is TRBJ2-2, the V gene TRBV29-1; D remains unclear. CDR1 is SQVTM, CDR2 ANQGSEA, per germline. This CDR3 spans 11 amino acids. Trimming stripped 7 bases from V and 2 bases from J, with 5 bases between. The CDR3 is CSGRNTGELFF. As DNA, the CDR3 is TGCAGCGGTAGAAACACCGGGGAGCTGTTTTTT.

The V and J genes are TRBV11-3 and TRBJ1-2; D ambiguous. The CDR3 is 13 amino acids. The V gene's germline CDR1 is SGHNT and CDR2 YENEEA. V gave up 2 bases and J gave up 8 bases, with 12 bases separating them. CDR3 nucleotide sequence: TGTGCCAGCAGCTTACATAACCCGGACGGCTACACCTTC. This codes for CASSLHNPDGYTF.

Remarks on this clone: Within the sample, other DNA sequences also encode this same CDR3. The rearrangement uses TRBV6-2 or TRBV6-3 and TRBJ1-3; D is unresolved. Germline loops: CDR1 MNHEY, CDR2 SVGEGT. The germline V and J ends were trimmed by 2 bases and 0 bases, with 5 bases remaining between them. This CDR3 comprises 14 residues. CDR3 loop: CASSYGDSGNTIYF. The CDR3 DNA is TGTGCCAGCAGTTACGGGGACTCTGGAAACACCATATATTTT.

The rearrangement joins TRBV19 to TRBJ2-1; 7 bases fit TRBD2. Looked up from germline, CDR1 is LNHDA and CDR2 is SQIVND (reference sequence). J was trimmed by 8 bases and V by 1 base; bases with no gene match: 5. This CDR3 comprises 14 residues. CDR3 sequence reads: CASSIGAGGYEQFF. CDR3 DNA sequence: TGTGCCAGTAGTATAGGAGCCGGGGGGTATGAGCAGTTCTTC.

The V call is TRBV27, the J call TRBJ1-2; maybe TRBD1 (6 bases). The ends were cut back, 8 bases at V and 6 bases at J, with 19 bases in the middle. Germline V gives CDR1 MNHEY, CDR2 SMNVEV (reference sequence). The CDR3 totals 14 residues. The CDR3 bases are TGTGCCAGCGCGCCGGGGCAGGGGCTTAATGGCTACACCTTC. Encoded protein: CASAPGQGLNGYTF.

The chain uses TRBV4-1 and TRBJ1-2, with 10 bases lining up with TRBD1. Germline CDR1 is MGHRA and CDR2 is YSYEKL. This CDR3 is built from 15 residues. V shed 4 bases, J shed 4 bases, and the junction held 6 bases outside the gene matches. The CDR3 protein is CASSPQGQGSYGYTF. The CDR3 DNA sequence: TGCGCCAGCAGCCCACAGGGACAGGGGAGCTATGGCTACACCTTC.

The chain employs TRBV9 and TRBJ1-2; 9 nucleotides line up with TRBD1. The germline V gene has CDR1 SGDLS and CDR2 YYNGEE. The junction had 8 bases not matched to a gene; V was cut back by 0 bases and J by 8 bases. CDR3 length equals 15 residues. This CDR3 reads CASSVDGLGQGGYTF. In nucleotides, the CDR3 is TGTGCCAGCAGCGTAGATGGTTTGGGACAGGGCGGCTACACCTTC.

The chain employs TRBV4-2 and TRBJ2-6, with a tentative D call TRBD1 (7 bases). This CDR3 is 20 amino acids long. From germline, CDR1 is LGHNA and CDR2 YNFKEQ. Trimming took off 3 bases at V and 4 bases at J, with 25 bases between the two ends. The DNA of the CDR3 is TGTGCCAGCAGCCAGCAAGCAGGGGGGCCCCGGATGAGGGGGGCCAACGTCCTGACTTTC. Translation gives CASSQQAGGPRMRGANVLTF.

The V gene is TRBV7-7, the J gene TRBJ2-7, with D maybe TRBD1 (5 bases). Germline loops: CDR1 SSHAT, CDR2 FNYEAQ (reference sequence). Trimming left V 6 bases short and J 4 bases short, with 13 bases between. The CDR3 loop spans 13 amino acids. DNA of the CDR3: TGTGCCAGCAGTATGGACAAGTGGTACGAGCAGTACTTC. It codes for CASSMDKWYEQYF. The full variable domain, with the rest looked up from reference TRBV7-7 and TRBJ2-7, is GAGVSQSPRYKVTKRGQDVTLRCDPISSHATLYWYQQALGQGPEFLTYFNYEAQPDKSGLPSDRFSAERPEGSISTLTIQRTEQRDSAMYRCASSMDKWYEQYFGPGTRLTVT.

The V call is TRBV4-1, the J call TRBJ1-5; weak D call: TRBD1 (6 bases). From germline, CDR1 is MGHRA and CDR2 YSYEKL. Trimming left V 0 bases short and J 6 bases short, with 18 bases between. The CDR3 loop spans 17 amino acids. The CDR3 DNA reads as TGCGCCAGCAGCCAAGATCCGGGGGCCCTGAGCGGTCAGCCCCAGCATTTT. Translating it yields CASSQDPGALSGQPQHF.

The chain recombines TRBV5-4 with TRBJ2-2, with D possibly TRBD1 on 6 matching bases. Per the germline V gene, CDR1 is SGHNT and CDR2 is YYREEE (reference sequence). The CDR3 loop spans 14 amino acids. Trimming removed 4 bases at V and 3 bases at J, with 10 bases between. DNA for the CDR3: TGTGCCAGCAGCCCTGACAGGTACACCGGGGAGCTGTTTTTT. Translated: CASSPDRYTGELFF.

V and J are TRBV28 and TRBJ2-4; D not resolved. V was shortened by 10 bases and J by 0 bases, with 7 bases between the two germline ends. Germline CDR1 is MDHEN and CDR2 is SYDVKM. This CDR3 region has 12 residues. This chain's CDR3 is CAISLAKNIQYF. Written as DNA, the CDR3 is TGTGCCATCTCACTAGCCAAAAACATTCAGTACTTC.

This rearrangement joins TRBV30 to TRBJ2-2; D may be TRBD1 (6 bases). CDR3 length: 15 residues. Germline-derived CDR1 and CDR2 are GTSNPN and SVGIG (reference sequence). Trimming stripped 0 bases from V and 3 bases from J, with 11 bases between. The CDR3 protein is CAWSVGNRDTGELFF. The CDR3, as DNA: TGTGCCTGGAGTGTAGGTAACAGGGACACCGGGGAGCTGTTTTTT.

The gene calls are TRBV5-5 and TRBJ1-3; unclear D gene. The V end lost 4 bases, the J end lost 7 bases, and 12 bases lay between the germline ends. There are 13 residues in the CDR3. Per germline, CDR1 SGHKS and CDR2 YYEKEE (reference sequence). CDR3 sequence reads: CASSHWGGNTIYF. The CDR3 DNA reads as TGTGCCAGCAGCCATTGGGGAGGGAACACCATATATTTT. The whole variable domain, filled in from reference TRBV5-5 and TRBJ1-3, reads DAGVTQSPTHLIKTRGQQVTLRCSPISGHKSVSWYQQVLGQGPQFIFQYYEKEERGRGNFPDRFSARQFPNYSSELNVNALLLGDSALYLCASSHWGGNTIYFGEGSWLTVV.

J is TRBJ2-3 and V is TRBV11-2; D is ambiguous. The germline V gene encodes CDR1 SGHAT and CDR2 FQNNGV. This CDR3 has 12 amino acids. The V gene lost 4 bases and the J gene lost 2 bases, with 4 bases spanning the gap. The CDR3 here is CASSSATDTQYF. CDR3 in DNA: TGTGCCAGCAGCTCCGCCACAGATACGCAGTATTTT.

The genes are TRBV14 and TRBJ1-1, with D uncertain. The CDR3 spans 15 residues. Trimming shortened V by 6 bases and J by 7 bases, and 21 bases separated the two germline ends. Looked up from germline, CDR1 is SGHDN and CDR2 is FVKESK. CDR3 in amino acids: CASSPGLLGPYEAFF. In DNA, the CDR3 is TGTGCCAGCAGTCCCGGATTGTTAGGCCCCTATGAAGCTTTCTTT. The whole variable domain, remainder taken from reference TRBV14 and TRBJ1-1, is EAGVTQFPSHSVIEKGQTVTLRCDPISGHDNLYWYRRVMGKEIKFLLHFVKESKQDESGMPNNRFLAERTGGTYSTLKVQPAELEDSGVYFCASSPGLLGPYEAFFGQGTRLTVV.

V and J are TRBV5-1 and TRBJ2-2; D call uncertain. The V end was cut by 1 base, the J end by 0 bases, with 7 bases between. The length of the CDR3 is 15 residues. CDR1 and CDR2 from the germline V gene are SGHRS and YFSETQ. The CDR3 is CASSLISSNTGELFF. CDR3 in DNA: TGCGCCAGCAGCTTGATCAGTTCGAACACCGGGGAGCTGTTTTTT.

V and J are TRBV3-1 (or the pseudogene TRBV3-2) and TRBJ2-7, with TRBD2 matching over 9 bases. Germline V CDR1 and CDR2: LGHDT, YNNKEL (reference sequence). The ends lost 5 bases at V and 8 bases at J; junction bases unmatched: 13. The CDR3 consists of 15 residues. The CDR3 protein is CASSEPGLAVPKQYF. In nucleotides, the CDR3 is TGTGCCAGCAGCGAACCGGGACTAGCCGTCCCCAAGCAGTACTTC.

The rearrangement links TRBV12-3 or TRBV12-4 to TRBJ2-7, with D perhaps being TRBD1 or TRBD2 (5 bases each). This CDR3 region has 13 residues. The ends were cut back, 6 bases at V and 4 bases at J, with 13 bases in the middle. The CDR3 sequence: CASRYGGGYEQYF. The CDR3 DNA sequence: TGTGCCAGCAGATACGGTGGGGGATACGAGCAGTACTTC.

CDR3 sequence reads: CAIETSGSYEQYF. The CDR3 coding sequence is TGTGCTATCGAGACTAGCGGGAGTTACGAGCAGTACTTC. The J gene is TRBJ2-7, the V gene TRBV12-5; the match to TRBD2 covers 12 bases. Germline V CDR1 and CDR2: LGHNT, FRNRAP. The CDR3 consists of 13 residues. The trim removed 10 bases at V and 4 bases at J, leaving 5 bases unmatched.